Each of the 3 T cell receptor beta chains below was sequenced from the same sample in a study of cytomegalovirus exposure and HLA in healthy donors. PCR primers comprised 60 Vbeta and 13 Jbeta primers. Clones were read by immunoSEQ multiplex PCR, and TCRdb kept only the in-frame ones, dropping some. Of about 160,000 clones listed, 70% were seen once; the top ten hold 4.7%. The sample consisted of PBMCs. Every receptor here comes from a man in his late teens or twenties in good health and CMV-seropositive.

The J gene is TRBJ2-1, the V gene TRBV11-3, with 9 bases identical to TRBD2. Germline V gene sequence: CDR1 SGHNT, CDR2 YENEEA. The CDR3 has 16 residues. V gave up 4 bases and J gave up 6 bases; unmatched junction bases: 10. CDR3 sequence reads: CASSSLAGGGTNEQFF. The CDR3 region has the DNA TGTGCCAGCAGCTCCTTGGCGGGAGGGGGGACCAATGAGCAGTTCTTC.

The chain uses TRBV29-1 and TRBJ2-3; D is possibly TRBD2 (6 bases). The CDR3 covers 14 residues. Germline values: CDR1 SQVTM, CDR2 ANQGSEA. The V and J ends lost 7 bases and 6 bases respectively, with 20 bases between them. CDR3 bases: TGCAGCGCCCTGATTGGCGGGGTGTTGGATACGCAGTATTTT. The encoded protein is CSALIGGVLDTQYF.

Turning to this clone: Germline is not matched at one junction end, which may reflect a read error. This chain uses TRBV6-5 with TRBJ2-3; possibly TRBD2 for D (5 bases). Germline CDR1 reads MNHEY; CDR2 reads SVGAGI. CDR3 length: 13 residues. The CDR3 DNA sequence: TGTGCCAACAGTAAGTTCCGCGGGGATACGCAGTATTTT. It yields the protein CANSKFRGDTQYF.